This T cell receptor beta chain was captured by sequencing in a study of shared clonotypes between healthy human individuals. Study-level background: CD4 naive and CD4 memory each took three plates per donor, while CD8 naive took two and CD8 memory one.

Concerning this clone: The antigen is undetermined.

It was at deep level that the assay was run. Generated by immunoSEQ multiplex PCR, the TCRdb table keeps only in-frame clones and is missing some. The data contain more than 2,000,000 clones, roughly 92% of them singletons. The V end was cut by 3 bases, the J end by 2 bases, with 17 bases between. The CDR3 consists of 17 residues. The V gene's germline CDR1 is ENHRY and CDR2 SYGVKD. General observations from the study: Clonotype sharing across several donors was observed for around 5.1% of naive CD4 clonotypes. Richness estimates generally favored naive over memory subsets.

V is TRBV10-3 and J is TRBJ1-5, with a tentative D call TRBD1 (5 bases). Sequencing was performed on naive CD4+ T cells sorted from blood. Subset specified: CD45RA+ positively selected. The sequence was obtained from a man younger than 35 in good health. CDR3 in DNA: TGTGCCATCAGTGATCAATACGGGGCTGCTGGCAATCAGCCCCAGCATTTT. Its translation: CAISDQYGAAGNQPQHF.